These 6 T cell receptor beta chains were all obtained from the same sample, sequenced in a study of shared clonotypes between healthy human individuals. Cells designated naive CD8 were CD45RO-negative and were positively selected for CCR7, with terminally differentiated effector memory CD45RA+ cells excluded. Assay: immunoSEQ multiplex PCR; the TCRdb copy retains only in-frame clones and omits some. The sample includes roughly 2,000,000 clones, about 93% of them seen just once. What was sequenced was naive CD8+ T cells from PBMCs. The receptors come from a man aged 18-30 years in good health. Some clones in this sample may be carry-over from other donors' samples.

CDR3 in DNA: TGTGCCAGCAGTGATAGGACAGGGTGGGCCGGGGAGCTGTTTTTT. This sequence encodes CASSDRTGWAGELFF. This chain connects TRBV25-1 to TRBJ2-2; 8 bases align to TRBD1. Per the germline V gene, CDR1 is MGHDK and CDR2 is SYGVNS. The junction had 6 bases not matched to a gene; V was cut back by 3 bases and J by 6 bases. The CDR3 spans 15 residues. Full variable domain (outside the CDR3, taken from reference TRBV25-1 and TRBJ2-2): EADIYQTPRYLVIGTGKKITLECSQTMGHDKMYWYQQDPGMELHLIHYSYGVNSTEKGDLSSESTVSRIRTEHFPLTLESARPSHTSQYLCASSDRTGWAGELFFGEGSRLTVL.

V usage is TRBV4-3 and J usage is TRBJ2-1; D uncertain. Germline values: CDR1 LGHNA, CDR2 YSLEER. The CDR3 spans 16 residues. V lost 0 bases and J lost 0, with 9 bases in between. CDR3 protein: CASSQDDWGSYNEQFF. CDR3 DNA: TGCGCCAGCAGCCAAGATGATTGGGGCTCCTACAATGAGCAGTTCTTC.

The chain couples TRBV5-1 to TRBJ2-3, with 10 bases identical to TRBD2. CDR1 is SGHRS, CDR2 YFSETQ, per germline. There are 17 residues in the CDR3. J gave up 1 base and V 4 bases, and 9 bases lay outside the gene matches. The CDR3: CASSPTPSGGGTDTQYF. CDR3 nucleotides: TGCGCCAGCAGCCCTACCCCTAGCGGGGGCGGCACAGATACGCAGTATTTT.

This chain links TRBV6-5 with TRBJ1-1; no clear D gene. The CDR3 is made up of 14 amino acids. From germline, CDR1 is MNHEY and CDR2 SVGAGI. With 7 bases removed from V and 1 base from J, the gap between germline ends came to 13 bases. CDR3 DNA: TGTGCCAGCAACTTGAGGGCCGCGAACACTGAAGCTTTCTTT. Amino acid sequence: CASNLRAANTEAFF.

The chain links TRBV11-2 to TRBJ1-2; D possibly corresponds to TRBD1 (5 bases). The CDR3 covers 18 residues. Germline V lookup: CDR1 SGHAT, CDR2 FQNNGV. The ends were cut back, 1 base at V and 6 bases at J, with 24 bases in the middle. CDR3 residues: CASSLVPAGPDSVDGYTF. For the CDR3, the DNA is TGTGCCAGCAGCTTAGTCCCGGCAGGGCCTGACTCGGTTGATGGCTACACCTTC.

V and J are TRBV11-3 and TRBJ2-2; 8 bases agree with TRBD1. Trimming at V came to 4 bases and at J to 5 bases, leaving 9 bases not matched to a gene. This CDR3 contains 16 residues. Per the germline V gene, CDR1 is SGHNT and CDR2 is YENEEA. The CDR3 here is CASSSTGTGGTGELFF. The DNA for the CDR3 is TGTGCCAGCAGCTCGACCGGGACAGGAGGAACCGGGGAGCTGTTTTTT.